The rows below give T cell receptor beta chains drawn from one sample of a study of cytomegalovirus exposure and HLA in healthy donors. Libraries were prepared by immunoSEQ multiplex PCR; TCRdb keeps only in-frame clonotypes and omits some of them. Its listing shows 65,000 to 85,000 clones. Specimen: PBMCs. Every receptor here comes from a female donor in good health and CMV-seropositive. The CDR3 runs from the conserved cysteine through the conserved F or W. The D gene is left open where the match is weak.

D gene,V gene,J gene,CDR3 DNA,CDR3 protein
TRBD2,TRBV5-1,TRBJ2-1,TGCGCCAGCAGCTTGGAAGGGACTAGCGCTTACAATGAGCAGTTCTTC,CASSLEGTSAYNEQFF
-,TRBV27,TRBJ1-1,TGTGCCAGCAGTCTGGGCAGCCGGAACACTGAAGCTTTCTTT,CASSLGSRNTEAFF
-,TRBV28,TRBJ1-3,TGTGCCAGCAGTTTACCACAAGTAAACACCATATATTTT,CASSLPQVNTIYF
-,TRBV28,TRBJ1-2,TGTGCCAGCAGCCTACCATCTGGCTACACCTTC,CASSLPSGYTF
TRBD1,TRBV6-5,TRBJ1-2,TGTGCCAGCAGTTACTCCGCGACAGGGGAATATGGCTACACCTTC,CASSYSATGEYGYTF
TRBD2,TRBV29-1,TRBJ2-1,TGCAGCGTTCTCGGAAGCGGGACTTACTACAATGAGCAGTTCTTC,CSVLGSGTYYNEQFF
TRBD1,TRBV5-1,TRBJ1-2,TGCGCCAGCAGCTTGATCGTAAAGGGGGCAGATGGCTACACCTTC,CASSLIVKGADGYTF
TRBD1,TRBV18,TRBJ1-5,TGTGCCAGCTCACCACAAGGACAGGGAGGACAGCCCCAGCATTTT,CASSPQGQGGQPQHF
TRBD1,TRBV4-3,TRBJ2-7,TGCGCCAGCAGCCCAGGGACAGGAGCCTACGAGCAGTACTTC,CASSPGTGAYEQYF
-,TRBV19,TRBJ2-3,TGTGCCAGTAGTATGAGCAGGGGTACAGATACGCAGTATTTT,CASSMSRGTDTQYF
-,TRBV11-1,TRBJ2-7,TGTGCCGTGCAGACCGACAGCTCCTACGAGCAGTACTTC,CAVQTDSSYEQYF
TRBD1,TRBV19,TRBJ2-7,TGTGCCAGTAGTATCGCGATCGGGACAGGATCCTACGAGCAGTACTTC,CASSIAIGTGSYEQYF
TRBD2,TRBV6-4,TRBJ2-3,TGTGCCAGCAGTGACGGCCGGGGGGGCACAGATACGCAGTATTTT,CASSDGRGGTDTQYF
-,TRBV19,TRBJ2-1,TGTGCTACCACTACGGGGGTGAGCTCCTACAATGAGCAGTTCTTC,CATTTGVSSYNEQFF
TRBD1,TRBV5-1,TRBJ2-3,TGCGCCAGCAGCCGCCGGGACAGGGGAAACCTCCAGCAGTATTTT,CASSRRDRGNLQQYF
TRBD2,TRBV4-3,TRBJ2-7,TGCGCCAGCAGCCAGATCCCGGGACTAATCTTCGAGCAGTACTTC,CASSQIPGLIFEQYF
-,TRBV4-1,TRBJ1-4,TGCGCCAGCAGCCAAGATCGGGGGTTACCAAAACTGTTTTTT,CASSQDRGLPKLFF
TRBD1,TRBV7-2,TRBJ1-6,TGTGCCAGCAGCTTAAGGGGGCTAGATTCACCCCTCCACTTT,CASSLRGLDSPLHF
-,TRBV2,TRBJ2-5,TGTGCCACCAAAGGAGGGGGCCGAGAGACCCAGTACTTC,CATKGGGRETQYF
TRBD1,TRBV19,TRBJ1-2,TGTGCCAGTAGTATGGGACAGGTATACGGCTACACCTTC,CASSMGQVYGYTF
-,TRBV19,TRBJ2-2,TGTGCCAGTAGTACAAACAGGGAAACCGGGGAGCTGTTTTTT,CASSTNRETGELFF
TRBD1,TRBV6-1,TRBJ2-3,TGTGCCAGCAGCGCCGGGACAGGGAGCACAGATACGCAGTATTTT,CASSAGTGSTDTQYF
-,TRBV7-2,TRBJ1-2,TGTGCCAGCAGCCCTCAGAACTATGGCTACACCTTC,CASSPQNYGYTF
TRBD1,TRBV6-1,TRBJ2-7,TGTGCCAGCAGTGTTTGGGACAGGGCCAACGAGCAGTACTTC,CASSVWDRANEQYF
-,TRBV15,TRBJ2-1,TGTGCCACCAGCAGAGAGGCTCAAGCGGAGCAGTTCTTC,CATSREAQAEQFF
-,TRBV7-9,TRBJ1-1,TGTGCCAGCAGCTTCGTGGGAGGGGCCACTGAAGCTTTCTTT,CASSFVGGATEAFF
TRBD1,TRBV18,TRBJ1-1,TGTGCCAGCTCACCAGGACAGGGGGCTAGAGTCACTGAAGCTTTCTTT,CASSPGQGARVTEAFF
TRBD1,TRBV4-1,TRBJ1-5,TGCGCCAGCAGCCAAACCGGGACAGGGGGCAATCAGCCCCAGCATTTT,CASSQTGTGGNQPQHF
TRBD1,TRBV14,TRBJ1-2,TGTGCCAGCAGCCAAGATCGGGCAGGGGGCAACTATGGCTACACCTTC,CASSQDRAGGNYGYTF
-,TRBV11-1,TRBJ2-3,TGTGCCAGCAGCACGGACAGAAGCACAGATACGCAGTATTTT,CASSTDRSTDTQYF
TRBD1,TRBV27,TRBJ1-2,TGTGCCAGCAGTCCGGGGACAGCAAACTTCTATGGCTACACCTTC,CASSPGTANFYGYTF
-,TRBV14,TRBJ1-2,TGTGCCAGCAGCCATGGACAGAGCTATGGCTACACCTTC,CASSHGQSYGYTF
TRBD1,TRBV4-3,TRBJ2-2,TGCGCCAGCAGCCAAGATTATGACAGGGTTTACACCGGGGAGCTGTTTTTT,CASSQDYDRVYTGELFF
TRBD1,TRBV6-6,TRBJ1-1,TGTGCCAGCAGTTACGACAGGGTGAACACTGAAGCTTTCTTT,CASSYDRVNTEAFF
TRBD1,TRBV6-5,TRBJ1-4,TGTGCCAGCAGTCGACAGGGTCTCGTTGAAAAACTGTTTTTT,CASSRQGLVEKLFF
-,TRBV28,TRBJ2-3,TGTGCCAGCAGTTTATCCCAAGGGGACACAGATACGCAGTATTTT,CASSLSQGDTDTQYF
-,TRBV28,TRBJ2-2,TGTGCCAGCAGTTTTCGTTTCCCGGGAGCCGCCGGGGAGCTGTTTTTT,CASSFRFPGAAGELFF
-,TRBV6-5,TRBJ1-6,TGTGCCAGCAGTTATTCGGGCGTGAGGGATTCACCCCTCCACTTT,CASSYSGVRDSPLHF
-,TRBV27,TRBJ1-4,TGTGCCAGCAGTTTAGGCGGTTGGGATGAAAAACTGTTTTTT,CASSLGGWDEKLFF
-,TRBV30,TRBJ1-2,TGTGCCGGGAGCCCCGGACGGGGGGGAGGTAGAAGCTACACCTTC,CAGSPGRGGGRSYTF
TRBD1,TRBV15,TRBJ1-4,TGTGCCACCAGCAAGTCAATCGGGACAGGGGATGAAAAACTGTTTTTT,CATSKSIGTGDEKLFF
TRBD1,TRBV5-1,TRBJ1-4,TGCGCCAGCAGCTTGGGGCAGGGGGCGAAGGACGGCGAAAAACTGTTTTTT,CASSLGQGAKDGEKLFF
TRBD1,TRBV4-3,TRBJ2-7,TGCGCCAGCAGCCAAGTAGGGGGCCTTTACGAGCAGTACTTC,CASSQVGGLYEQYF
-,TRBV27,TRBJ2-1,TGTGCCAGCAGTTTATCACTCCGAGACAATGAGCAGTTCTTC,CASSLSLRDNEQFF
TRBD1,TRBV7-2,TRBJ1-1,TGTGCCAGCAGCCCACAGGGGCCCCGGCCGATGGACACTGAAGCTTTCTTT,CASSPQGPRPMDTEAFF
-,TRBV6-5,TRBJ2-1,TGTGCCAGCAGTTACTCTGGGGGCGCAGTAGCTGATGAGCAGTTCTTC,CASSYSGGAVADEQFF
-,TRBV30,TRBJ1-6,TGTGCCTGGAGCGGCGGCGATGGCTATAATTCACCCCTCCACTTT,CAWSGGDGYNSPLHF
-,TRBV7-8,TRBJ1-2,TGTGCCAGCAGCATACTTACAGGGTCGGATGGCTACACCTTC,CASSILTGSDGYTF
TRBD1,TRBV9,TRBJ2-7,TGTGCCAGCAGCTCTCCCGGTGGAGGACAGGGATCATACGAGCAGTACTTC,CASSSPGGGQGSYEQYF
-,TRBV6-6,TRBJ1-1,TGTGCCAGCGAGACAGGAGATGAAGCTTTCTTT,CASETGDEAFF
TRBD1,TRBV18,TRBJ1-2,TGTGCCAGCTCACTCGATCGACAGGGCCTACTGGAGGGCTACACCTTC,CASSLDRQGLLEGYTF
-,TRBV29-1,TRBJ2-5,TGCAGCGTTGAAGGGGGCCCCTTAGTTTTCGAGACCCAGTACTTC,CSVEGGPLVFETQYF
TRBD2,TRBV11-3,TRBJ2-2,TGTGCCAGCAGCTTAGAGGGACTAGCGGGAACCGGGGAGCTGTTTTTT,CASSLEGLAGTGELFF
-,TRBV30,TRBJ2-3,TGTGCCTGTCACACAAAGGGGGCAGATACGCAGTATTTT,CACHTKGADTQYF
-,TRBV7-3,TRBJ2-3,TGTGCCAGCAGCTTAAGGGGAGCAGATACGCAGTATTTT,CASSLRGADTQYF
-,TRBV7-6,TRBJ2-7,TGTGCCAGCAGCTTGGTCGGAGCAAAAACCTCCTACGAGCAGTACTTC,CASSLVGAKTSYEQYF
TRBD1,TRBV5-1,TRBJ1-1,TGCGCCAGCAGCTTGGGGGACAGGAAGGAAGCTTTCTTT,CASSLGDRKEAFF
TRBD1,TRBV5-1,TRBJ1-4,TGCGCCAGCAGCTTGACAGGGGCGTCTAATGAAAAACTGTTTTTT,CASSLTGASNEKLFF
TRBD2,TRBV5-1,TRBJ2-1,TGCGCCAGCGGGCTAGGGACTAGCGTCAATGAGCAGTTCTTC,CASGLGTSVNEQFF
TRBD1,TRBV7-6,TRBJ1-6,TGTGCCAGCAGCTTAGTGACAGGGGGCATGGCGACACCCCTCCACTTT,CASSLVTGGMATPLHF